The clone carrying this T cell receptor beta chain was seen only a few times. Its antigen is currently unknown. This specimen comes from a study of beta chain features in type 1 diabetes. General study results and limits: PCR might preferentially amplify shorter templates, equally in patients and controls. For Type 1 diabetes patients, all four CD4+ subsets carried TCRB CDR3s that were moderately but significantly shorter. Type 1 diabetes patients had fewer VDJ junction insertions and more deletions.

V trimming: 9 bases; J trimming: 3 bases; junction bases outside the gene matches: 17. Germline CDR1 SGHRS, CDR2 YFSETQ. The CDR3 sequence is 17 residues long. Every bit of the isolated RNA underwent reverse transcription, so sequencing read expressed TCRB transcripts. TCRdb's copy holds only in-frame clones and misses some; the assay was immunoSEQ multiplex PCR. The profile shows 300,000 or so clones, 13% of them singletons. The chain combines TRBV5-1 with TRBJ2-1, with 8 nucleotides matching TRBD2. Sequenced material: naive CD4+ T cells from blood. This sequence originates from a woman younger than 35 with type 1 diabetes. The CDR3 DNA follows: TGCGCCACCCGACTAGCGAAGACGGCTGGGGGCTACAATGAGCAGTTCTTC. Its translation: CATRLAKTAGGYNEQFF.